This T cell receptor beta chain was retrieved from a study of blood T cells in healthy people across ages. This clonotype was seen only a few times. PCR was performed a second time for about 7 to 12 cycles using a sample-barcoded 5' primer and a J-beta primer mix. TCRdb fed the 5' RACE reads into MiXCR, producing one record per CDR3 protein. The data show about 670,000 distinct CDR3 sequences, 35% to 50% seen once. This CDR3 spans 14 amino acids. Trimming cost V 2 bases and J 6 bases, with 13 bases left between them. Sample: blood. This TCR came from an elderly man in good health. V and J are TRBV12-3 or TRBV12-4 and TRBJ1-1; D is unclear. The CDR3 DNA is TGTGCCAGCAGTTTACAGCAGAACCCCCCTGAAGCTTTCTTT. This sequence encodes CASSLQQNPPEAFF.